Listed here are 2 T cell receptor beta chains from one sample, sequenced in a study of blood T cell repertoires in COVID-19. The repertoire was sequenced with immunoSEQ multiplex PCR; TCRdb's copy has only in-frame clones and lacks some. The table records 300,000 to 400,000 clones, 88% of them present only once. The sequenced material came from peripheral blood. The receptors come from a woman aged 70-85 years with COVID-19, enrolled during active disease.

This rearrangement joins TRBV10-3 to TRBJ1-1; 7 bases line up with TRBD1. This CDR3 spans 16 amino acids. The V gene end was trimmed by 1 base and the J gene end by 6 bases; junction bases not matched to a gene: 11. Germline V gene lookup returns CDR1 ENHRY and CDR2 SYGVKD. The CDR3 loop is CAISEFQGGPNAEAFF. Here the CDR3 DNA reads TGTGCCATCAGTGAGTTCCAGGGGGGCCCTAACGCTGAAGCTTTCTTT.

The CDR3 loop is CAISEGLTDTQYF. The CDR3 DNA is TGTGCCATCAGTGAGGGGCTTACAGATACGCAGTATTTT. The rearrangement uses TRBV10-3 and TRBJ2-3, with D unclear. V was cut by 2 bases and J by 3 bases, with 6 bases left in between. The germline V gene has CDR1 ENHRY and CDR2 SYGVKD. The CDR3 consists of 13 residues.